These 26 T cell receptor beta chains came from one sample sequenced in a study of blood T cell repertoires in COVID-19. TCRdb's copy holds only in-frame clones and misses some; the assay was immunoSEQ multiplex PCR. The table lists a few hundred thousand clones, about 85% of them singletons. Input material: peripheral blood. The receptors shown here come from a woman aged 18-29 years with acute or convalescent COVID-19.

This chain connects TRBV2 to TRBJ2-7; 8 bases agree with TRBD1. The CDR3 has 14 residues. CDR1 and CDR2 from the germline V gene are SNHLY and FYNNEI. The V gene end was trimmed by 3 bases and the J gene end by 5 bases; junction bases not matched to a gene: 6. CDR3 sequence: CASSETDRVNEQYF. The CDR3 nucleotides are TGTGCCAGCAGTGAGACGGACAGGGTGAACGAGCAGTACTTC.

This clone was seen only once. V is TRBV5-4 and J is TRBJ1-1; D remains ambiguous. CDR1 and CDR2 from the germline V gene are SGHNT and YYREEE (reference sequence). Deletions cut 1 base from V and 1 base from J, with 8 bases between. The CDR3 is 14 residues long. The CDR3: CASSLSRGNTEAFF. CDR3 DNA: TGTGCCAGCAGCTTGTCACGGGGGAACACTGAAGCTTTCTTT.

V usage is TRBV25-1 and J usage is TRBJ2-1; 7 bases agree with TRBD1. J gave up 5 bases and V 0 bases, and 7 bases lay outside the gene matches. CDR1 MGHDK and CDR2 SYGVNS come from the germline V gene. The CDR3 covers 16 residues. CDR3 nucleotides: TGTGCCAGCAGTGAATATTTTTGGGACAGACACAATGAGCAGTTCTTC. Its protein product is CASSEYFWDRHNEQFF.

The chain carries TRBV27 and TRBJ2-5; 13 bases align to TRBD2. J was trimmed by 4 bases and V by 3 bases; bases with no gene match: 8. The CDR3 is made up of 17 amino acids. In germline, CDR1 is MNHEY, CDR2 SMNVEV (reference sequence). CDR3 region: CASSFLGLAGETETQYF. The CDR3 nucleotides are TGTGCCAGCAGTTTCCTCGGACTAGCGGGAGAGACAGAGACCCAGTACTTC.

The gene calls are TRBV7-9 and TRBJ1-1; the match to TRBD1 covers 11 bases. Per the germline V gene, CDR1 is SEHNR and CDR2 is FQNEAQ (reference sequence). The CDR3 extends over 15 amino acids. The V segment lost 5 bases and the J segment 1 base; nucleotides outside the gene matches: 3. The CDR3 nucleotides read TGTGCCAGCAGCGGACAGGGGGCCGGGAACACTGAAGCTTTCTTT. The encoded protein is CASSGQGAGNTEAFF.

The chain carries TRBV2 and TRBJ2-7, with TRBD2 matching over 12 bases. The CDR3 contains 15 residues. V lost 10 bases to trimming and J lost 3 bases; unmatched junction nucleotides: 10. Germline CDR1 is SNHLY and CDR2 is FYNNEI. CDR3 bases: TGTGCCACCCAACTACTAGCGGGAGGTGGCTACGAGCAGTACTTC. Translated, it gives CATQLLAGGGYEQYF. Full variable domain (rest looked up from reference TRBV2 and TRBJ2-7): EPEVTQTPSHQVTQMGQEVILRCVPISNHLYFYWYRQILGQKVEFLVSFYNNEISEKSEIFDDQFSVERPDGSNFTLKIRSTKLEDSAMYFCATQLLAGGGYEQYFGPGTRLTVT.

This clone was counted many times. V and J are TRBV9 and TRBJ1-3; D unclear. Germline V gene lookup returns CDR1 SGDLS and CDR2 YYNGEE. Deletions cut 3 bases from V and 0 bases from J, with 7 bases between. This CDR3 contains 14 residues. CDR3 region: CASSGGNSGNTIYF. CDR3 nucleotides: TGTGCCAGCAGCGGCGGTAACTCTGGAAACACCATATATTTT.

CDR3 region: CASSAETGAEQPQHF. Here the CDR3 DNA reads TGTGCCAGCAGCGCGGAAACAGGGGCAGAACAGCCCCAGCATTTT. The chain is built from TRBV7-8 and TRBJ1-5; 7 nucleotides agree with TRBD1. J lost 7 bases, V lost 5 bases, and 11 bases had no gene match. This CDR3 region has 15 residues. Germline V CDR1 and CDR2: SGHVS, FQNEAQ.

The rearrangement joins TRBV7-8 to TRBJ1-5, with a weak D call TRBD1 (5 bases). CDR3 length: 16 amino acids. Germline V gene data show CDR1 as SGHVS and CDR2 as FQNEAQ. The V end lost 5 bases, the J end lost 5 bases, and 19 bases lay between the germline ends. The DNA for the CDR3 is TGTGCCAGCAGCGGTATTATGGGGCAGGGCTATCAGCCCCAGCATTTT. Amino acid sequence: CASSGIMGQGYQPQHF.

The chain links TRBV5-4 to TRBJ1-1; D gene uncertain. The CDR3 length is 14 residues. V dropped 0 bases and J dropped 3 bases, with 9 bases sitting between them. The germline gives CDR1 SGHNT, CDR2 YYREEE (reference sequence). CDR3 coding DNA: TGTGCCAGCAGCTTGGAGCAGGCCGACACTGAAGCTTTCTTT. It codes for CASSLEQADTEAFF.

V and J are TRBV3-1 (or the pseudogene TRBV3-2) and TRBJ1-1; D is perhaps TRBD1 (5 bases). The CDR3 loop spans 14 amino acids. V lost 6 bases to trimming and J lost 0 bases, with 11 bases between them. The germline gives CDR1 LGHDT, CDR2 YNNKEL (reference sequence). The CDR3 reads CASREGRVNTEAFF. Here the CDR3 DNA reads TGTGCCAGCAGGGAGGGACGGGTGAACACTGAAGCTTTCTTT.

Only a few counts were recorded for this clone. The gene calls are TRBV12-1 and TRBJ1-3; the table's D call, TRBD1, was not checked against the DNA. TRBV12-1 is an annotated pseudogene. The CDR3 contains 15 residues. The CDR3 DNA follows: TGTGCCAGCAGTCAATCCTCAGGGTTCGGAAACACCATATATTTT. Encoded protein: CASSQSSGFGNTIYF.

This chain connects TRBV13 to TRBJ2-1, with 7 bases matching TRBD2. With 4 bases clipped from V and 10 bases from J, the junction kept 10 bases outside the gene matches. Germline values: CDR1 PRHDT, CDR2 FYEKMQ (reference sequence). The CDR3 sequence is 14 residues long. The CDR3 nucleotides are TGTGCCAGCAGCTCCACCGGGACTATATGGGAGCAGTTCTTC. It is translated as CASSSTGTIWEQFF.

The CDR3 bases are TGTGCCAGTACCCCATCCTCGGACAGGGGGCTCAAACTGTTTTTT. Protein: CASTPSSDRGLKLFF. The V gene is TRBV19, the J gene TRBJ1-4; 11 bases fit TRBD1. The CDR3 has 15 amino acids. The J segment lost 11 bases and the V segment lost 7 bases, leaving 12 bases of the junction unmatched. Germline V CDR1 and CDR2: LNHDA, SQIVND (reference sequence).

This clone was observed a handful of times. This chain joins TRBV10-1 and TRBJ1-5, with TRBD1 identical over 10 bases. V was clipped by 9 bases and J by 5 bases; unmatched bases: 4. Per the germline V gene, CDR1 is WNHNN and CDR2 is SYGVQD (reference sequence). The CDR3 is 13 amino acids. The CDR3 spells CASDRGRDQPQHF. The CDR3 nucleotides read TGCGCCAGTGACAGGGGGCGAGATCAGCCCCAGCATTTT.

The V call is TRBV5-1, the J call TRBJ2-2; maybe TRBD2 (5 bases). The CDR3 covers 16 residues. Trimming removed 4 bases at V and 4 bases at J, with 17 bases between. Germline CDR1 is SGHRS and CDR2 is YFSETQ. CDR3 nucleotide sequence: TGCGCCAGCAGCATCGGGCCACCCCGGGGCACCGGGGAGCTGTTTTTT. Protein sequence: CASSIGPPRGTGELFF. The variable domain in full, completed from reference TRBV5-1 and TRBJ2-2, reads KAGVTQTPRYLIKTRGQQVTLSCSPISGHRSVSWYQQTPGQGLQFLFEYFSETQRNKGNFPGRFSGRQFSNSRSEMNVSTLELGDSALYLCASSIGPPRGTGELFFGEGSRLTVL.

This chain links TRBV27 with TRBJ2-7, with a weak D call TRBD1 (6 bases). Germline CDR1 reads MNHEY; CDR2 reads SMNVEV (reference sequence). V was pared by 3 bases and J by 0 bases, with 15 bases between. The CDR3 has 16 amino acids. The CDR3 DNA follows: TGTGCCAGCAGTTTCTCCGGGACAACAAGCTCCTACGAGCAGTACTTC. Its translation: CASSFSGTTSSYEQYF.

The chain combines TRBV29-1 with TRBJ1-1; 9 bases align to TRBD1. Germline V gene sequence: CDR1 SQVTM, CDR2 ANQGSEA. The CDR3 has 16 residues. The J segment lost 0 bases and the V segment lost 3 bases, leaving 8 bases of the junction unmatched. The CDR3 region is CSVEKTGGALNTEAFF. The CDR3 bases are TGCAGCGTTGAGAAAACAGGGGGCGCGTTGAACACTGAAGCTTTCTTT.

V gene TRBV12-3 or TRBV12-4 combines with J gene TRBJ2-7; no clear D gene. V was clipped by 3 bases and J by 6 bases, with 6 bases between them. CDR3 length: 11 amino acids. In DNA, the CDR3 is TGTGCCAGCAGTTTTGAGTCCGAGCAGTACTTC. Its protein product is CASSFESEQYF.

The chain uses TRBV24-1 and TRBJ2-6, with a tentative D call TRBD2 (5 bases). The V end was cut by 2 bases, the J end by 0 bases, with 13 bases between. The CDR3 runs to 18 residues. Germline V gene data show CDR1 as KGHDR and CDR2 as SFDVKD. The CDR3 coding sequence is TGTGCCACCAGTGATTCAAGAGGGATTCACTCTGGGGCCAACGTCCTGACTTTC. Its protein is CATSDSRGIHSGANVLTF.

This clone was counted only a few times. V is TRBV5-3 and J is TRBJ2-7, with 10 positions matching TRBD2. TRBV5-3 is an ORF; its function is uncertain. J gave up 1 base and V 6 bases, and 16 bases lay outside the gene matches. The CDR3 loop spans 18 amino acids. The CDR3 nucleotides are TGTGCCAGAACCTCGCGGGGGCTAGCGGGAGCTTCTTCCTACGAGCAGTACTTC. Translated: CARTSRGLAGASSYEQYF.

This clone has just one count. The chain recombines TRBV5-5 with TRBJ2-1, with TRBD1 matching 9 bases. CDR1 is SGHKS and CDR2 is YYEKEE in the germline V gene (reference sequence). V was pared by 4 bases and J by 5 bases, with 10 bases of the junction left unmatched. The CDR3 loop spans 16 amino acids. CDR3: CASSTPSGTGNNEQFF. CDR3 bases: TGTGCCAGCAGCACACCCTCCGGGACAGGGAACAATGAGCAGTTCTTC.

The genes are TRBV10-1 and TRBJ2-3, with 10 bases identical to TRBD2. The V gene end was trimmed by 6 bases and the J gene end by 3 bases; junction bases not matched to a gene: 3. Looked up from germline, CDR1 is WNHNN and CDR2 is SYGVQD (reference sequence). The CDR3 extends over 14 amino acids. CDR3 amino acids: CASRGLAETDTQYF. The CDR3 DNA follows: TGCGCCAGCAGAGGACTAGCGGAAACAGATACGCAGTATTTT.

The V gene is TRBV28, the J gene TRBJ2-1; 8 positions match TRBD1. CDR1 is MDHEN and CDR2 is SYDVKM in the germline V gene. The CDR3 contains 14 residues. Unmatched junction bases numbered 10, after V lost 8 bases and J lost 7 bases. The CDR3 bases are TGTGCCAGCCGGCAACAGGGGGTAGGAAATGAGCAGTTCTTC. It specifies CASRQQGVGNEQFF. The whole variable domain, filled in from reference TRBV28 and TRBJ2-1, reads DVKVTQSSRYLVKRTGEKVFLECVQDMDHENMFWYRQDPGLGLRLIYFSYDVKMKEKGDIPEGYSVSREKKERFSLILESASTNQTSMYLCASRQQGVGNEQFFGPGTRLTVL.

In this sample, this clone turned up once. This rearrangement joins TRBV5-1 to TRBJ2-3; 8 bases map to TRBD2. The junction had 14 bases not matched to a gene; V was cut back by 6 bases and J by 2 bases. The V gene's germline CDR1 is SGHRS and CDR2 YFSETQ. CDR3 length: 17 residues. The CDR3 sequence: CASTLAGPPTYTDTQYF. CDR3 coding DNA: TGCGCCAGCACCTTAGCGGGACCCCCTACATACACAGATACGCAGTATTTT. Full variable domain (missing parts from reference TRBV5-1 and TRBJ2-3): KAGVTQTPRYLIKTRGQQVTLSCSPISGHRSVSWYQQTPGQGLQFLFEYFSETQRNKGNFPGRFSGRQFSNSRSEMNVSTLELGDSALYLCASTLAGPPTYTDTQYFGPGTRLTVL.

The chain recombines TRBV5-3 with TRBJ1-5; 7 bases map to TRBD1. TRBV5-3 is labeled an ORF, and its function is uncertain. There are 15 residues in the CDR3. With 7 bases clipped from V and 1 base from J, the junction kept 8 bases outside the gene matches. DNA for the CDR3: TGTGCCAGAGCCGGGAGAGGGGGCAGCAATCAGCCCCAGCATTTT. Residues: CARAGRGGSNQPQHF.